This TCR beta chain was sequenced for a study of shared clonotypes between healthy human individuals. Whole-study context: Researchers assigned three CD4 naive, three CD4 memory, two CD8 naive and one CD8 memory plate to each donor.

Produced via immunoSEQ multiplex PCR; TCRdb's table is partial and in-frame only. Among 2 million or so clones, approximately 95% were seen once, and the ten largest hold around 1.1%. Naive CD8 cells lacked CD45RO, underwent positive selection for CCR7 and left out terminally differentiated effector memory CD45RA+ cells. The CDR3 runs 12 residues. Trimming shortened V by 7 bases and J by 9 bases, and 15 bases separated the two germline ends. CDR1 and CDR2 (germline): MNHNS, SASEGT. The chain combines TRBV6-1 with TRBJ2-5, with D perhaps TRBD1 (6 bases). The sequenced sample consisted of naive CD8+ T cells sorted from blood. The TCR comes from a man younger than 35 in good health. The CDR3 DNA is TGTGCCAGCAACGGACAGTTAATAGCCCAGTACTTC. It yields the protein CASNGQLIAQYF.